This entry features one TCR beta chain sequence. What it recognizes is unknown. The sample comes from a study of Ad26.COV2.S vaccination and SARS-CoV-2 variants. Findings and limits, study-wide: Total T cell responses were possibly underestimated by TCR breadth and depth analyses. Considerable breadth of spike-specific CD8+ and CD4+ T cell responses has reportedly been documented following vaccination. Individuals receiving vaccine had higher spike-specific TCR breadth than placebo recipients did. Non-spike TCR breadth did not differ much between vaccine and placebo recipients.

The repertoire was sequenced with immunoSEQ multiplex PCR; TCRdb's copy has only in-frame clones and lacks some. Of 43,000 or so clones in the sample, 75% to 85% were seen once. The TCR originated in a human donor who had recovered from COVID-19. The sequenced sample was peripheral blood, obtained after recovery from COVID-19.

CDR3 amino acids: CATAVAAVTDTQYF. CDR3 bases: TGTGCCACAGCCGTAGCGGCTGTAACAGATACGCAGTATTTT. The rearrangement joins TRBV2 to TRBJ2-3, with a weak D call TRBD2 (6 bases). The V gene lost 10 bases and the J gene lost 3 bases, with 17 bases spanning the gap. This CDR3 is built from 14 residues. The germline gives CDR1 SNHLY, CDR2 FYNNEI.